The entry below describes one TCR beta chain. At least ten counts were recorded for this clonotype. Which antigen it targets is not known. Base qualities were left out, and no much larger clone turns up one base away. This sample was taken from a study of T cells in Graves' hyperthyroidism and ophthalmopathy (dated by TCRdb to between 2019 and 2020). Background for the entire study: Peripheral blood samples were taken at the time of initial diagnosis, prior to any treatment. Once sampling was done, hyperthyroidism patients were given methimazole at a starting dose of 30 mg daily, whereas ophthalmopathy patients were given high-dose intravenous methylprednisolone. TCR Vbeta CDR3 sequencing of around 130 peripheral blood samples (over 40 ophthalmopathy, roughly 72 hyperthyroidism and roughly 17 progressor patients) is reported in the paper. The study also compared thyroid tissue and blood T-cell repertoires from over 5 Graves' hyperthyroidism patients. For training and testing, the roughly 97 patients in the discovery cohort were randomly divided in a 7:3 ratio. Prospective prediction of ophthalmopathy was tested in an independent validation cohort of approximately 18 hyperthyroidism patients and roughly 16 patients who later progressed to ophthalmopathy. To identify distinguishing TCR V-J signatures, a discovery cohort of 100 patients was used, comprising 40 to 45 with Graves' ophthalmopathy and about 59 with stable Graves' hyperthyroidism. On the study overall, not on this receptor specifically: In cross-validation, a model built on a 13 V-J signature told ophthalmopathy apart from stable hyperthyroidism with about 90% sensitivity and 81% to 82% specificity, and in testing the same model reached 80%/75%. Most expanded thyroid clonotypes (frequency above 0.001) were also detected in blood, suggesting blood repertoires may reflect thyroid immune responses. Sample size was not statistically predetermined, and investigators were not blinded to group allocation. In validation, the model predicted progression to ophthalmopathy with 65% to 71% sensitivity and over 72% specificity, a median of 6.5 months before onset.

Hyperthyroidism patients were newly diagnosed, had a disease duration of under 2 months, and were aged 18 to 65 years. Exclusion was applied to patients with uncontrolled infections, other autoimmune diseases, pregnancy or lactation. Diagnoses were established on the basis of clinical symptoms, serum thyroxine and TRAb, thyroid ultrasound, and orbital computed tomography. Blood from progressor patients was collected at the time of first diagnosis with hyperthyroidism, before any ophthalmopathy symptoms had appeared. PBMCs were separated from roughly 10 ml of fresh peripheral blood using Ficoll-Paque density gradient centrifugation. Progressor patients were initially diagnosed with Graves' hyperthyroidism and developed ophthalmopathy during follow-up. Total RNA was extracted using Trizol reagent, and RNA quality was assessed on an Agilent 2100 Bioanalyzer. The TCR beta CDR3 regions were amplified from the RNA transcripts. For the first round of RT-PCR on the TCR CDR3, the HTBI primer set was used together with the Qiagen OneStep RT-PCR kit. The libraries were constructed in a second round of multiplex PCR and then size-selected and purified. Sequencing of the libraries was done on an Illumina HiSeq2000 using paired-end 100 bp reads. In the authors' own workflow: SOAPnuke was used to process the raw data, throwing out any read that contained adapters or uncalled bases, had a mean Phred below 15, or lacked an exact constant-primer or identifier match. COPE v1.2.5 was used to merge the high-quality paired reads, and each unique nucleotide sequence was defined as a clonotype. MiTCR v1.1 was used to align clonotypes to the IMGT TRBV, TRBD and TRBJ reference segments. Only V-J combinations with frequency above 0.0001, covering about 99% of repertoires, were analysed. The TCS score was defined as F50 (clonal expansion) divided by E x V (chaos), with BLOSUM62-based TCRdist calculated between CDR3 peptides within each V-J. Welch's t-statistics and random forest reduced roughly 540 V-J features to 13, which were used in a naive Bayes classifier (R e1071). TCRdb reanalyzed the raw reads on its own, using fastp at Q25 for trimming and MiXCR for clone calling, and kept in-frame beta chains. Every distinct CDR3 protein forms one entry, paired with its most common genes and DNA. The V and J calls and clone size come from TCRdb's table, not from the authors' own analysis. The sample table records fewer than 350,000 distinct CDR3 sequences; roughly 15% of these occur just once. About 8% of the sample is taken by the ten largest.

The CDR3 numbers 15 residues from cysteine through phenylalanine. Of all the DNA, just the CDR3 is kept, 45 bases in frame from base 1. Looking up the germline V gene yields CDR1 MGHRA and CDR2 YSYEKL. V is clipped by 0 bases and J by 7 bases, and the sequence between their germline boundaries is 15 bases long. This receptor chain uses TRBV4-1 and TRBJ1-1; the D region possibly corresponds to TRBD1 (5 bases align). The sample comprised blood. The clonotype was recovered from a woman aged 25 to 39 with Graves' hyperthyroidism that later progressed to Graves' ophthalmopathy. The CDR3 region reads CASSQDSGAGLEAFF. The nucleotides read TGCGCCAGCAGCCAAGATTCTGGGGCAGGGCTTGAAGCTTTCTTT.